A single sample gave rise to the 3 T cell receptor beta chains below, sequenced in a study of T cell responses to AZD1222 COVID-19 vaccine. Sequencing used immunoSEQ multiplex PCR; TCRdb keeps in-frame clones, though not all of them. Of approximately 120,000 clones detected, about 92% appear once; the ten largest clones hold 0.85% to 1.3%. The specimen comprised peripheral blood, sampled on day 0 of AZD1222 vaccination. The receptor set was obtained from an adult in good health.

This chain joins TRBV11-2 and TRBJ2-1; the match to TRBD2 covers 8 bases. V trimming: 7 bases; J trimming: 4 bases; junction bases outside the gene matches: 6. Germline loops: CDR1 SGHAT, CDR2 FQNNGV. The CDR3 covers 14 residues. The CDR3 sequence: CASKRTSPYNEQFF. Written as DNA, the CDR3 is TGTGCCAGCAAACGGACTAGCCCTTACAATGAGCAGTTCTTC.

This chain connects TRBV9 to TRBJ2-3, with D possibly being TRBD2 (6 bases). The CDR3 sequence is 15 residues long. Between the trimmed V and J ends, which lost 2 bases and 6 bases, there was a span of 16 bases. Germline CDR1 is SGDLS and CDR2 is YYNGEE. CDR3 sequence (DNA): TGTGCCAGCAGCGTCGACCGAGCGGAGGGGGATACGCAGTATTTT. It yields the protein CASSVDRAEGDTQYF. Combining the CDR3 with reference TRBV9 and TRBJ2-3 gives the whole variable domain DSGVTQTPKHLITATGQRVTLRCSPRSGDLSVYWYQQSLDQGLQFLIQYYNGEERAKGNILERFSAQQFPDLHSELNLSSLELGDSALYFCASSVDRAEGDTQYFGPGTRLTVL.

CDR3 in DNA: TGTGCCAGCCAGGGCCCGGCAGGGAGCACTGAAGCTTTCTTT. It translates to CASQGPAGSTEAFF. The chain employs TRBV19 and TRBJ1-1; tentatively, D is TRBD1 (5 bases). V was clipped by 9 bases and J by 4 bases, with 18 bases between them. There are 14 residues in the CDR3. Germline V gene sequence: CDR1 LNHDA, CDR2 SQIVND (reference sequence).